Below, one TCR beta chain is given with its context. As originally analysed: From reference gene primer amplification, estimates of nucleated cell counts were derived. Measured with immunoSEQ multiplex PCR; TCRdb has only the in-frame clones, and not every one. V, J and clone size reflect that table, while D and trimming were determined from the DNA. The sample holds 200,000 to 250,000 clones, 86% seen once. The CDR3 loop spans 18 amino acids. Germline V gene lookup returns CDR1 MRHNA and CDR2 SNTAGT. With 0 bases clipped from V and 2 bases from J, the junction kept 9 bases outside the gene matches. These data are taken from a study of blood T cell repertoires in COVID-19. Overall study context: Some COVID-19 samples were acute and others convalescent; all came from the United States, Italy and Spain. Nucleic acid was either cDNA or gDNA, and it came from T cells, B-cell-depleted T cells, or PBMCs.

This chain connects TRBV6-4 to TRBJ2-1; TRBD1 matches at 8 bases. Sequencing was done on a sample of peripheral blood. This clonotype was sampled from a woman younger than 45 who had recovered from COVID-19. The DNA of the CDR3 is TGTGCCAGCAGTGACTCGTTTAGGACAGGGATTACCTACAATGAGCAGTTCTTC. As protein: CASSDSFRTGITYNEQFF.